This TCR beta chain was identified in a study of T cells in women clearing cervical HPV infection. Study-wide background: Women with histologically confirmed HPV16-related CIN3 or worse, 2 with invasive cancer, served as cases. Regarding the study as a whole: Repertoire richness, not evenness, was significantly elevated in CIN3+ cases versus controls.

All donors had a single incident cervical HPV16 infection, not prevalent. TCRdb's table, derived via immunoSEQ multiplex PCR, lists solely in-frame clones and lacks some. The ten top clones account for approximately 6.3%, within a sample of under 45,000 clones. The CDR3 consists of 14 residues. With 4 bases removed from V and 4 bases from J, the gap between germline ends came to 12 bases. Germline CDR1 reads SGHRS; CDR2 reads YFSETQ. Comments on this clone: Its antigen is as yet unknown. The read halts 3 residues ahead of the CDR3 end, with the missing end drawn from the germline J gene.

This receptor was taken from a woman aged 18-70 years with a cervical HPV16 infection that either progressed to CIN3+ or cleared (not recorded which). The sample comprised blood buffy coat. The genes are TRBV5-1 and TRBJ2-1; D is unresolved. CDR3: CASSPSVPYNEQFF. The CDR3 DNA, read in part, is TGCGCCAGCAGCCCCTCGGTCCCGTACAATGAG.